This T cell receptor (beta chain) was identified during a study of blood T cell repertoires in COVID-19. Turning to the study itself: T cells, B-cell-depleted T cells, or PBMCs supplied cDNA or gDNA.

Data came from immunoSEQ multiplex PCR; TCRdb stores just in-frame clones and leaves some out. The data contain approximately 500,000 clones, around nine tenths of them singletons. Those who participated ranged in age from roughly 18 to 89 years and resided in roughly 26 US areas. Cohorts were assigned according to the clinical history that participants reported. For recovered donors of Cohort 3, there were two negative PCRs, clearance, or symptom resolution. The germline V gene has CDR1 SGHRS and CDR2 YFSETQ. The CDR3 is made up of 17 amino acids. The J segment lost 4 bases and the V segment lost 2 bases, leaving 8 bases of the junction unmatched.

Sequencing was carried out using PBMCs or T cells enriched from blood (not recorded which). This chain uses TRBV5-1 with TRBJ2-1, with TRBD2 identical over 11 bases. This clonotype was sampled from a woman between 40 and 55 years old who had recovered from COVID-19. CDR3 loop: CASSFRRTSGYYNEQFF. DNA of the CDR3: TGCGCCAGCAGCTTTCGGCGGACTAGCGGGTATTACAATGAGCAGTTCTTC.